This entry is about one T cell receptor beta chain. Its antigen remains unknown. These data belong to a study of response to subunit inactivated influenza vaccine. Regarding the study as a whole: With each seasonal influenza vaccination, the authors suggested, few new T cells are recruited.

From the RT-PCR reads, TCRdb called clonotypes with MiXCR, one entry per CDR3 protein. Of 530,000 or so distinct CDR3 sequences in the sample, over 25% were seen once. Sequences were derived from CD4+ T cells sorted from PBMCs, sampled roughly 5 days after vaccination. The clonotype was recovered from a middle-aged man who received an inactivated influenza vaccine.

CDR3 in DNA: TGTGCCAGCAGTTTTGCGGGAGCTGCCGGGGAGCTGTTTTTT. It yields the protein CASSFAGAAGELFF. The gene calls are TRBV27 and TRBJ2-2, with 7 bases lining up with TRBD2. CDR1 and CDR2 (germline): MNHEY, SMNVEV (reference sequence). This CDR3 has 14 amino acids. V shed 3 bases and J 6 bases; nucleotides not matched to a gene: 4.